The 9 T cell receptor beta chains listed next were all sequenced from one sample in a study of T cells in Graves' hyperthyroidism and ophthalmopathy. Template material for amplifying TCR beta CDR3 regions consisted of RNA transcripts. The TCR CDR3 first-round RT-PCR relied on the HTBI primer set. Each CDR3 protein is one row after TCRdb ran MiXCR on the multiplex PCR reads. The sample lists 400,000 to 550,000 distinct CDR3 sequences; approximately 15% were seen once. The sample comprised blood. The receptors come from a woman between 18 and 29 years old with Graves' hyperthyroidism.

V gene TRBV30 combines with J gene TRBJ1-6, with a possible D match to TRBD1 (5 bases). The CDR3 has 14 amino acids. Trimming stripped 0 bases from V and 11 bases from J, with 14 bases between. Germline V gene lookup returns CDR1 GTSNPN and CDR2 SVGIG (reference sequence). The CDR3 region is CAWSVRDSRAPLHF. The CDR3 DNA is TGTGCCTGGAGTGTACGGGACTCCCGCGCACCCCTCCACTTT.

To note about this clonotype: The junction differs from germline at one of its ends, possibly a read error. As DNA, the CDR3 is TGTGCCAGCTCCCCACGCGAAGGGGCCTCCTCCTACAATGAGCAGTTCTTC. Its translation is CASSPREGASSYNEQFF. This chain joins TRBV18 and TRBJ2-1; TRBD1 might be the D (5 bases). The CDR3 consists of 17 residues. From germline, CDR1 is KGHSH and CDR2 LQKENI.

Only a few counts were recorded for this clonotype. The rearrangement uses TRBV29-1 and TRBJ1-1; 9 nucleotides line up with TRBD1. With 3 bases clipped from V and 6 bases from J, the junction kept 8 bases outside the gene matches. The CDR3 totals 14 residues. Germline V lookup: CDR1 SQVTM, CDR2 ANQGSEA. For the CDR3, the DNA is TGCAGCGTTGACCGGGACAGGGATTTTTCTGAAGCTTTCTTT. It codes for CSVDRDRDFSEAFF.

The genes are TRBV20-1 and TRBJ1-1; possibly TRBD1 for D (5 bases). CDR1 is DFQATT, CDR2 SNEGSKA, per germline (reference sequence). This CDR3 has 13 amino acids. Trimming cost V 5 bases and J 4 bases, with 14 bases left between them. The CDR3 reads CSARRAGGTEAFF. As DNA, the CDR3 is TGCAGTGCTCGGCGTGCGGGGGGCACTGAAGCTTTCTTT.

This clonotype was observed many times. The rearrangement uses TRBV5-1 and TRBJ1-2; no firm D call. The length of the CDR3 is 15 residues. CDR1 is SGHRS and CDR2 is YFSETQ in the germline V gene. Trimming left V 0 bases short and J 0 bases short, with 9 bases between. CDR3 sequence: CASSLAPRANYGYTF. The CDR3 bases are TGCGCCAGCAGCTTGGCCCCGAGAGCTAACTATGGCTACACCTTC.

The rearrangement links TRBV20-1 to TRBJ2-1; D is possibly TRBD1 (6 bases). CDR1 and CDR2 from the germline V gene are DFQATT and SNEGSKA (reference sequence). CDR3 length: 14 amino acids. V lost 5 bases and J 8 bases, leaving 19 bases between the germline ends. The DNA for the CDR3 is TGCAGTGCTGGCCGACAGGTCATAGGCGATGAGCAGTTCTTC. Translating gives CSAGRQVIGDEQFF.

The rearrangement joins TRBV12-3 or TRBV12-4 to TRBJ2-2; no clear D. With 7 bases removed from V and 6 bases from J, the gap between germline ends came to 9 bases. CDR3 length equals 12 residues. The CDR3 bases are TGTGCCAGCACCCCCTTGCCCGGGGAGCTGTTTTTT. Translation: CASTPLPGELFF.

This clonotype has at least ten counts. The CDR3 protein is CSARDFSGSYEQYF. The CDR3 DNA is TGCAGTGCTAGAGATTTCAGCGGGAGCTACGAGCAGTACTTC. The chain uses TRBV20-1 and TRBJ2-7; 8 bases fit TRBD2. V shed 0 bases and J 3 bases; nucleotides not matched to a gene: 4. CDR1 is DFQATT and CDR2 is SNEGSKA in the germline V gene (reference sequence). The CDR3 is 14 residues long.

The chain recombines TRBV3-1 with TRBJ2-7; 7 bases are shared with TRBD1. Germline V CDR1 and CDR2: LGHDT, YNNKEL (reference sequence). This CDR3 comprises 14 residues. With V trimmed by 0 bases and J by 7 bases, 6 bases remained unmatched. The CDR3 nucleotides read TGTGCCAGCAGCCAAGATAGGGGGCGTGGGGAGCAGTACTTC. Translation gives CASSQDRGRGEQYF.